These 19 T cell receptor beta chains were all obtained from the same sample, sequenced in a study of vaccination effects on CD4 cells after COVID-19 (dated 2022 in TCRdb). No antigen has been assigned to these receptors. The ViraFEST assay stimulated PBMC with viral peptide pools and then used TCR sequencing to identify antigen-specific CD4+ T cell clonotypes by expansion. After around eleven days of culture, CD4+ T cells were isolated with the EasySep CD4+ T cell isolation kit. Participants received two doses of either the BNT162b2 or the mRNA-1273 mRNA SARS-CoV-2 vaccine. Receptor amplification or capture employed the immunoSEQ multiplex PCR assay. TCRdb obtained this table from immuneACCESS and retained in-frame rearrangements with V and J assigned. These tables miss some clones; where compared with another copy, unresolved V genes account for less than half of the shortfall, and the remainder is unexplained. Within this sample are over 60,000 clones, with around 69% of them counted one time only. Less than 2% of the sample rests with the top ten.

This specimen consisted of CD4+ T cells from PBMCs cultured with HCoV-229E spike peptides, obtained after COVID-19 vaccination. The sample's cell subset or site label, in plain terms: HCoV-229E spike overlapping peptide pool stimulation. All receptors derive from a human donor who received a COVID-19 vaccine.

V usage is TRBV2 and J usage is TRBJ1-6, with TRBD1 matching over 10 bases. Germline V gene lookup returns CDR1 SNHLY and CDR2 FYNNEI. J lost 10 bases, V lost 0 bases, and 6 bases had no gene match. This CDR3 region has 16 residues. CDR3 coding DNA: TGTGCCAGCAGTGAAGCCGGGACAGGGGAGGGCTCACCCCTCCACTTT. This codes for CASSEAGTGEGSPLHF.

The rearrangement uses TRBV6-1 and TRBJ2-7; TRBD1 or TRBD2 may be the D gene (6 bases each). V gave up 1 base and J gave up 3 bases, with 16 bases separating them. CDR3 length: 16 amino acids. Germline CDR1 is MNHNS and CDR2 is SASEGT. CDR3 bases: TGTGCCAGCAGTGAAGTTTTCGGGGGCGCAAGCTACGAGCAGTACGTC. Its translation is CASSEVFGGASYEQYV.

V gene TRBV27 combines with J gene TRBJ2-5; 9 bases align to TRBD2. This CDR3 has 15 amino acids. Germline lookup yields CDR1 MNHEY and CDR2 SMNVEV (reference sequence). With V trimmed by 8 bases and J by 4 bases, 11 bases remained unmatched. CDR3 sequence (DNA): TGTGCCAGCGGGCTAGCGGGAAACGCGGGAGAGACCCAGTACTTC. It yields the protein CASGLAGNAGETQYF.

This chain uses TRBV9 with TRBJ2-3, with 12 bases that match TRBD1. V lost 4 bases and J lost 7; bases outside the gene matches: 10. The CDR3 runs to 16 residues. Germline loops: CDR1 SGDLS, CDR2 YYNGEE. CDR3 in DNA: TGTGCCAGCAGCCCTGACCCCGGGACAGGGGGCTATACGCAGTATTTT. Its protein product is CASSPDPGTGGYTQYF.

The chain employs TRBV6-5 and TRBJ2-3; a possible D gene is TRBD1 (6 bases). Deletions cut 8 bases from V and 2 bases from J, with 17 bases between. CDR3 size: 15 residues. CDR1 and CDR2 from the germline V gene are MNHEY and SVGAGI. DNA for the CDR3: TGTGCCAGCGGGGCGACAGGAATGACCACAGATACGCAGTATTTT. Translation: CASGATGMTTDTQYF.

The J gene is TRBJ2-5, the V gene TRBV4-2; 10 nucleotides align to TRBD2. This CDR3 contains 16 residues. Germline values: CDR1 LGHNA, CDR2 YNFKEQ. J was trimmed by 5 bases and V by 1 base; bases with no gene match: 7. CDR3 nucleotide sequence: TGTGCCAGCAGCCAAGCTAGCGGGGGAGTGGGGGAGACCCAGTACTTC. Translation gives CASSQASGGVGETQYF.

This clone was detected only once. V usage is TRBV6-1 and J usage is TRBJ1-1; TRBD1 is a possible D gene (5 bases). Trimming removed 3 bases from V and 7 bases from J, with 12 bases in between. The V gene's germline CDR1 is MNHNS and CDR2 SASEGT. CDR3 length: 13 amino acids. CDR3 DNA sequence: TGTGCCAGCAGTGAGCGGGACGTCCTTGAAGCTTTCTTT. Its protein product is CASSERDVLEAFF.

The V gene is TRBV4-1, the J gene TRBJ2-3; TRBD2 might be the D (6 bases). This CDR3 contains 17 residues. Germline V CDR1 and CDR2: MGHRA, YSYEKL. V was clipped by 2 bases and J by 0 bases, with 15 bases between them. The DNA of the CDR3 is TGCGCCAGCAGCCAAATCGTGGCCGGGACTAGCACAGATACGCAGTATTTT. It codes for CASSQIVAGTSTDTQYF.

This clone was recorded only once. The chain combines TRBV6-5 with TRBJ1-2, with D tentatively TRBD1 (5 bases). V lost 6 bases, J lost 1 base, and 15 bases lay in between. The length of the CDR3 is 15 residues. Germline values: CDR1 MNHEY, CDR2 SVGAGI. The CDR3 loop is CASSRDALNNYGYTF. The DNA for the CDR3 is TGTGCCAGCAGCCGGGACGCCTTGAATAACTATGGCTACACCTTC.

This chain joins TRBV12-3 or TRBV12-4 and TRBJ1-2, with a tentative D call TRBD1 (5 bases). The CDR3 sequence is 13 residues long. The CDR3 here is CVAGGGTNYGYTF. The CDR3 DNA sequence: TGTGTCGCGGGGGGGGGAACTAACTATGGCTACACCTTC.

The CDR3 protein is CASSGWGRVLDSNQPQHF. For the CDR3, the DNA is TGTGCCAGCAGTGGCTGGGGTCGGGTCCTTGATAGCAATCAGCCCCAGCATTTT. The chain combines TRBV6-1 with TRBJ1-5; D unresolved. V dropped 4 bases and J dropped 0 bases, with 19 bases sitting between them. The CDR3 runs to 18 residues. Germline values: CDR1 MNHNS, CDR2 SASEGT.

The chain couples TRBV30 to TRBJ1-4; D perhaps matches TRBD1 (5 bases). The CDR3 spans 12 residues. CDR1 and CDR2 (germline): GTSNPN, SVGIG (reference sequence). V lost 4 bases to trimming and J lost 8 bases, with 11 bases between them. Here the CDR3 DNA reads TGTGCCTGGACAGGGATGGGGGAAAAACTGTTTTTT. Its translation: CAWTGMGEKLFF.

The rearrangement joins TRBV2 to TRBJ2-5; 10 bases map to TRBD2. Germline-derived CDR1 and CDR2 are SNHLY and FYNNEI. V shed 5 bases, J shed 4 bases, and the junction held 7 bases outside the gene matches. This CDR3 comprises 15 residues. CDR3 nucleotide sequence: TGTGCCAGCAGTCCCCAGCGGGGGGGCGGAGAGACCCAGTACTTC. Encoded protein: CASSPQRGGGETQYF.

The chain combines TRBV18 with TRBJ1-2; D remains ambiguous. This CDR3 comprises 13 residues. The V gene's germline CDR1 is KGHSH and CDR2 LQKENI. V shed 2 bases and J shed 4 bases, with 8 bases lying between them. The CDR3 is CASSPTERYGYTF. DNA for the CDR3: TGTGCCAGCTCACCAACCGAGCGCTATGGCTACACCTTC.

J is TRBJ2-2 and V is TRBV6-2 or TRBV6-3; D perhaps matches TRBD2 (6 bases). The CDR3 consists of 18 residues. The V and J ends lost 0 bases and 0 bases respectively, with 14 bases between them. The germline gives CDR1 MNHEY, CDR2 SVGEGT. Here the CDR3 DNA reads TGTGCCAGCAGTTACTCGGTGCTAGCGACTACGAACACCGGGGAGCTGTTTTTT. It is translated as CASSYSVLATTNTGELFF.

The chain employs TRBV28 and TRBJ1-4; D not resolved. CDR3 size: 13 residues. Germline CDR1 reads MDHEN; CDR2 reads SYDVKM. Between the trimmed V and J ends, which lost 1 base and 14 bases, there was a span of 14 bases. CDR3 residues: CASSLFLRTRLFF. CDR3 nucleotides: TGTGCCAGCAGTTTATTTCTCCGAACCCGGCTGTTTTTT.

V gene TRBV18 combines with J gene TRBJ1-2, with D possibly being TRBD1 (5 bases). The CDR3 is 19 amino acids. V gave up 2 bases and J gave up 2 bases, with 24 bases separating them. The germline gives CDR1 KGHSH, CDR2 LQKENI. CDR3 sequence reads: CASSPGSGTAVRVNYGYTF. DNA of the CDR3: TGTGCCAGCTCACCAGGTTCCGGGACCGCTGTCCGGGTGAACTATGGCTACACCTTC.

This clone was detected only once. The chain is built from TRBV4-3 and TRBJ1-4, with 7 nucleotides matching TRBD1. The CDR3 is 17 residues long. Germline V lookup: CDR1 LGHNA, CDR2 YSLEER. V trimming: 1 base; J trimming: 5 bases; junction bases outside the gene matches: 10. The CDR3 sequence is CASSQGRLTGTNEKLFF. DNA for the CDR3: TGCGCCAGCAGCCAAGGCCGACTGACAGGGACAAATGAAAAACTGTTTTTT.

This sequence joins TRBV28 and TRBJ2-2; the D is unclear. V lost 10 bases to trimming and J lost 6 bases, with 12 bases between them. Germline loops: CDR1 MDHEN, CDR2 SYDVKM. The CDR3 sequence is 12 residues long. The CDR3, as DNA: TGTGCCATTCTGCTCTTCGCCGGGGAGCTGTTTTTT. As protein: CAILLFAGELFF. The variable domain in full, with the rest retrieved from reference TRBV28 and TRBJ2-2, is DVKVTQSSRYLVKRTGEKVFLECVQDMDHENMFWYRQDPGLGLRLIYFSYDVKMKEKGDIPEGYSVSREKKERFSLILESASTNQTSMYLCAILLFAGELFFGEGSRLTVL.